A single T cell receptor (beta chain) is shown here with its context. The sample is drawn from a study of radiotherapy plus CTLA-4 blockade in lung cancer. Study details: An objective response was seen in around 19% of patients, and disease control in over 25%.

The repertoire was sequenced with immunoSEQ multiplex PCR; TCRdb's copy has only in-frame clones and lacks some. The sample lists 30,000 or so clones, 60% to 80% seen once, with under 5% in the top ten. The ends were cut back, 0 bases at V and 0 bases at J, with 15 bases in the middle. Germline CDR1 reads SGHRS; CDR2 reads YFSETQ. The CDR3 totals 18 residues. In chemo-refractory metastatic non-small-cell lung cancer, patients got ipilimumab CTLA-4 blockade together with focal radiation. This clonotype originated in a human donor with non-small cell lung cancer whose response to radiotherapy plus ipilimumab could not be evaluated. This specimen was peripheral blood, taken from a patient treated with radiotherapy plus ipilimumab. The chain carries TRBV5-1 and TRBJ2-2; maybe TRBD1 (6 bases). The CDR3 region has the DNA TGCGCCAGCAGCTTGGCCGTCTTGGGGGCGGCGAACACCGGGGAGCTGTTTTTT. Amino acid sequence: CASSLAVLGAANTGELFF.